This T cell receptor beta chain was identified in a study of blood T cell repertoires in COVID-19. Study-wide context: T cells, B-cell-depleted T cells, or PBMCs provided the cDNA or gDNA that served as material.

The ends were cut back, 4 bases at V and 4 bases at J, with 17 bases in the middle. Per germline, CDR1 MNHEY and CDR2 SMNVEV (reference sequence). This CDR3 is 16 amino acids long. Original analysis: Amplification of reference gene primers was used by the study to estimate nucleated cell counts. Only in-frame clones appear in the TCRdb table, and some are missing; sequencing was by immunoSEQ multiplex PCR. That table furnishes V, J and clone size, whereas the DNA furnished D and trimming. The table records about 520,000 clones, approximately 85% of them present only once. The source of this sequence is a human donor in a cohort sampled during active COVID-19. Source material: peripheral blood. This chain uses TRBV27 with TRBJ2-1; D is perhaps TRBD1 (6 bases). The CDR3 sequence: CASSSGGKGVYNEQFF. The CDR3 nucleotides are TGTGCCAGCAGTTCGGGTGGGAAGGGGGTATACAATGAGCAGTTCTTC.